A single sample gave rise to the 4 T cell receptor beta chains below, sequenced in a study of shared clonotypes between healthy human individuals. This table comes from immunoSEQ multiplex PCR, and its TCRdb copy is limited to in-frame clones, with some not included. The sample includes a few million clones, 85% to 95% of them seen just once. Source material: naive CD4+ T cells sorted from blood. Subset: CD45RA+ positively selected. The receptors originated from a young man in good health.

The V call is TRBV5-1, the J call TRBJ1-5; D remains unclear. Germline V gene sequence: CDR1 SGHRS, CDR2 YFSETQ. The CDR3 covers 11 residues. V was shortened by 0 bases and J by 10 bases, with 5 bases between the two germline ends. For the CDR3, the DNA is TGCGCCAGCAGCTTGGGCCTCCCCCAGCATTTT. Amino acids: CASSLGLPQHF.

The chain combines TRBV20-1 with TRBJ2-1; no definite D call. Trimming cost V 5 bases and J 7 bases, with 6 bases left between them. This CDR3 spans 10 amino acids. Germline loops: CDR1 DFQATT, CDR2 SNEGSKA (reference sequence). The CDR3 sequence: CSAVKNEQFF. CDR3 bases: TGCAGTGCTGTGAAGAATGAGCAGTTCTTC.

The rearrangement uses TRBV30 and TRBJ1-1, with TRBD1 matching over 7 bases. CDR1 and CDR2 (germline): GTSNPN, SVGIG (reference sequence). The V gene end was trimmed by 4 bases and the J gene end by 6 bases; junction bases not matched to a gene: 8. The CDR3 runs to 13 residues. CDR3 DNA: TGTGCCTGGATTGGGGCAGGGGGGGCTGAAGCTTTCTTT. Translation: CAWIGAGGAEAFF.

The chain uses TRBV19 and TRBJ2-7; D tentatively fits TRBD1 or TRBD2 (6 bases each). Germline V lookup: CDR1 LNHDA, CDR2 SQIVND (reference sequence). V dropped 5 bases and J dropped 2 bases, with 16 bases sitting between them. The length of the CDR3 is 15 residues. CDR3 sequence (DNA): TGTGCCAGTAGTTCACAGGGACTGGGAGCCTACGAGCAGTACTTC. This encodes CASSSQGLGAYEQYF.